The 7 T cell receptor beta chains below all came from one sample that was sequenced in a study of blood T cell repertoires in COVID-19. Only in-frame clones appear in the TCRdb table, and some are missing; sequencing was by immunoSEQ multiplex PCR. The sample shows approximately 190,000 clones, 80% to 85% of them seen only once. The source material was peripheral blood. The receptors come from a woman aged 40 to 55 with acute or convalescent COVID-19.

The chain carries TRBV6-5 and TRBJ2-7; D is uncertain. Germline assignment: CDR1 MNHEY and CDR2 SVGAGI. The CDR3 length is 15 residues. V lost 6 bases to trimming and J lost 0 bases, with 15 bases between them. CDR3 sequence reads: CASRRDSSSSYEQYF. The CDR3 nucleotides read TGTGCCAGCAGACGCGACTCATCAAGCTCCTACGAGCAGTACTTC.

J is TRBJ2-3 and V is TRBV7-3, with TRBD2 matching 9 bases. Trimming cost V 4 bases and J 5 bases; bases outside gene matches: 7. The germline gives CDR1 SGHTA, CDR2 FQGTGA. The CDR3 consists of 15 residues. The CDR3, as DNA: TGTGCCAGCAGCTCCGGCGCGGGGGGGCTAGATACGCAGTATTTT. Its protein product is CASSSGAGGLDTQYF.

The chain couples TRBV28 to TRBJ1-6; D is undetermined. The CDR3 spans 16 residues. Germline V gene data show CDR1 as MDHEN and CDR2 as SYDVKM. V lost 5 bases, J lost 5 bases, and 16 bases lay in between. The CDR3 spells CASSDQVAGDNSPLHF. CDR3 nucleotides: TGTGCCAGCAGTGACCAGGTTGCCGGGGATAATTCACCCCTCCACTTT.

This chain uses TRBV27 with TRBJ1-6; no clear D. With 4 bases removed from V and 10 bases from J, the gap between germline ends came to 8 bases. Germline loops: CDR1 MNHEY, CDR2 SMNVEV (reference sequence). The CDR3 length is 12 residues. The CDR3 DNA reads TGTGCCAGCAGTTCGGGGAGCTCACCCCTCCACTTT. This sequence encodes CASSSGSSPLHF.

This chain connects TRBV7-9 to TRBJ1-5, with D unresolved. The V end lost 1 base, the J end lost 3 bases, and 4 bases lay between the germline ends. The CDR3 contains 13 residues. Germline CDR1 and CDR2: SEHNR and FQNEAQ (reference sequence). CDR3 sequence reads: CASSLDNNQPQHF. DNA of the CDR3: TGTGCCAGCAGCTTAGACAACAATCAGCCCCAGCATTTT.

This chain uses TRBV11-2 with TRBJ2-3; the D is unclear. V gave up 3 bases and J gave up 7 bases, with 5 bases separating them. The CDR3 length is 11 residues. Looked up from germline, CDR1 is SGHAT and CDR2 is FQNNGV. Here the CDR3 DNA reads TGTGCCAGCAGCTTTACTAATACGCAGTATTTT. The encoded protein is CASSFTNTQYF.

The chain is built from TRBV6-5 and TRBJ1-2, with 8 positions matching TRBD1. This CDR3 is 15 amino acids long. The trim removed 7 bases at V and 6 bases at J, leaving 13 bases unmatched. Germline lookup yields CDR1 MNHEY and CDR2 SVGAGI. Here the CDR3 DNA reads TGTGCCAGCAACGACCACAGGGGGAGAGGTGATGGCTACACCTTC. Translating gives CASNDHRGRGDGYTF.